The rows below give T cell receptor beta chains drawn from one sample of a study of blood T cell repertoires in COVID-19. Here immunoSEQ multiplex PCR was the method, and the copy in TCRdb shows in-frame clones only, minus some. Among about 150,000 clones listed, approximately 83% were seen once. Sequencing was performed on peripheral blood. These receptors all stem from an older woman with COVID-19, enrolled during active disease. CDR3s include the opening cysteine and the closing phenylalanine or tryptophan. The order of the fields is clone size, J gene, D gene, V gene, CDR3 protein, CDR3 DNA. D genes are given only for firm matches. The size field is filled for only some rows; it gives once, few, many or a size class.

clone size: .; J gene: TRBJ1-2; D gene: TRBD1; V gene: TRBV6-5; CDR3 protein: CASSTTTGFSYTF; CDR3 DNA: TGTGCCAGCAGTACCACGACAGGGTTTAGCTACACCTTC
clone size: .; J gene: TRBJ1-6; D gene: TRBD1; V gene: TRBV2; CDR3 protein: CASSPGTGGSPLHF; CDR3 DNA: TGTGCCAGCAGCCCCGGGACAGGGGGATCACCCCTCCACTTT
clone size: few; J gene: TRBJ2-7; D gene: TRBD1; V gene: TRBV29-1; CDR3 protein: CSAAGDRGTYEQYF; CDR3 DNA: TGCAGCGCCGCGGGGGACAGGGGAACCTACGAGCAGTACTTC
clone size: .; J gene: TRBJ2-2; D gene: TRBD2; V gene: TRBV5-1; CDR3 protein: CASSLPGLAGTGELFF; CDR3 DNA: TGCGCCAGCAGCTTACCGGGACTAGCGGGGACCGGGGAGCTGTTTTTT
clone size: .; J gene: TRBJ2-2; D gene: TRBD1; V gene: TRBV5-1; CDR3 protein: CASSLQGADTGELFF; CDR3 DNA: TGCGCCAGCAGCCTGCAGGGGGCGGACACCGGGGAGCTGTTTTTT
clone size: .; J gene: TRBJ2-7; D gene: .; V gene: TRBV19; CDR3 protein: CASSQDSHEQYF; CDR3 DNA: TGTGCCAGTAGTCAAGACAGCCACGAGCAGTACTTC
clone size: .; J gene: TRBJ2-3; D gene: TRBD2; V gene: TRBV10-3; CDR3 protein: CAASSGGASTDTQYF; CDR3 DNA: TGTGCCGCTTCTAGCGGGGGCGCTAGCACAGATACGCAGTATTTT
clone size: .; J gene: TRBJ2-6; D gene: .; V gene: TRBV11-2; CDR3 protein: CASSSLRDKQSGANVLTF; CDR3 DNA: TGTGCCAGCAGCTCGCTACGGGACAAACAATCTGGGGCCAACGTCCTGACTTTC
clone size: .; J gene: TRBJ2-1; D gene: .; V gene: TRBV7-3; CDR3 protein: CASSRGGLLYNEQFF; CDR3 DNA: TGTGCCAGCAGCCGCGGGGGCCTTCTATACAATGAGCAGTTCTTC
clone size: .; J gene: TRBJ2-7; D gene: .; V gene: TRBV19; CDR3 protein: CASSTGKRLPYEQYF; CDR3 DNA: TGTGCCAGTAGTACCGGGAAACGCCTCCCCTACGAGCAGTACTTC
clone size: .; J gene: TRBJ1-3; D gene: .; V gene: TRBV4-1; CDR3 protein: CASSLSDFSSGNTIYF; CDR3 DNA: TGCGCCAGCAGTCTCTCAGACTTCAGCTCTGGAAACACCATATATTTT
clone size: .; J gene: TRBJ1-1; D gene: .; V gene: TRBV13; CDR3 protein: CASSSPGSSNTEAFF; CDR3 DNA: TGTGCCAGCAGCTCCCCCGGGTCCTCGAACACTGAAGCTTTCTTT
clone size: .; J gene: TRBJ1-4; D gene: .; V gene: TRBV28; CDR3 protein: CASSLGAYEKLFF; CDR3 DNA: TGTGCCAGCAGTTTGGGGGCATATGAAAAACTGTTTTTT
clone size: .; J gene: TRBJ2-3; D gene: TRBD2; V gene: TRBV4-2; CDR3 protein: CASSGSGGAMSTDTQYF; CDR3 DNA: TGTGCCAGCAGCGGGAGCGGGGGGGCCATGAGCACAGATACGCAGTATTTT
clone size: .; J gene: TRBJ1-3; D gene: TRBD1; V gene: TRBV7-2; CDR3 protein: CASSLGDPGGSGSGNTIYF; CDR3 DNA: TGTGCCAGCAGCTTAGGAGATCCAGGGGGCAGCGGCTCTGGAAACACCATATATTTT
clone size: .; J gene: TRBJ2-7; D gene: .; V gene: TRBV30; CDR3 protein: CASQGSYSYEQYF; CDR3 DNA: TGTGCCTCCCAGGGGTCTTACTCCTACGAGCAGTACTTC
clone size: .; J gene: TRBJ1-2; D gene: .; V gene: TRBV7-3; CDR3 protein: CASSRDSNLYGYTF; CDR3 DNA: TGTGCCAGCAGCAGAGACAGCAACCTCTATGGCTACACCTTC
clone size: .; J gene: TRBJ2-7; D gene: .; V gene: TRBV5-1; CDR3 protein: CASSLGTDEAYEQYF; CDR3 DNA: TGCGCCAGCAGCTTGGGCACAGATGAAGCCTACGAGCAGTACTTC
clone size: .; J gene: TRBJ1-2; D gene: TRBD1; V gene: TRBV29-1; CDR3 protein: CSGLGQADYGYTF; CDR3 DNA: TGCAGCGGCCTGGGACAGGCAGACTATGGCTACACCTTC
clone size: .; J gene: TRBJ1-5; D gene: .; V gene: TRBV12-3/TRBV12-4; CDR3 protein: CASSDGSGQPQHF; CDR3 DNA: TGTGCCAGCAGCGACGGTTCGGGGCAGCCCCAGCATTTT
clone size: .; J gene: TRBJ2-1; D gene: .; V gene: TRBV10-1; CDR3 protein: CASSGRLVARGHEQFF; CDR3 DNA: TGCGCCAGCAGTGGCCGACTTGTAGCAAGAGGCCATGAGCAGTTCTTC
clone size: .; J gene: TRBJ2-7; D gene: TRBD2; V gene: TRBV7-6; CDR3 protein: CASSLGTSGAHEQYF; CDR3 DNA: TGTGCCAGCAGCTTAGGGACTAGCGGGGCCCACGAGCAGTACTTC
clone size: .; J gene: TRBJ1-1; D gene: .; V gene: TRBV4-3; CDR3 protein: CASSRDQGEAFF; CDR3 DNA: TGCGCCAGCAGCCGAGACCAGGGGGAAGCTTTCTTT
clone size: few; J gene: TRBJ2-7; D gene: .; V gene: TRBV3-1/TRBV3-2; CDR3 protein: CASSQEIQAYEQYF; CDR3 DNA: TGTGCCAGCAGCCAAGAAATTCAGGCCTACGAGCAGTACTTC
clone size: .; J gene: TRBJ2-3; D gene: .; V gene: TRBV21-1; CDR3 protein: CASSKLYRRASRTDTQYF; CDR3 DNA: TGTGCCAGCAGCAAGTTATATCGAAGAGCCTCACGCACAGATACGCAGTATTTT
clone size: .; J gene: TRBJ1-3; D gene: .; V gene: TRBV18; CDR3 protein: CASSPSAGAQTGNTIYF; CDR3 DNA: TGTGCCAGCTCACCATCGGCAGGGGCCCAAACTGGAAACACCATATATTTT
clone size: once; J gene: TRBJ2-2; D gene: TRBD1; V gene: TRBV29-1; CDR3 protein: CSVETGGTGELFF; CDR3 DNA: TGCAGCGTTGAAACAGGGGGAACCGGGGAGCTGTTTTTT
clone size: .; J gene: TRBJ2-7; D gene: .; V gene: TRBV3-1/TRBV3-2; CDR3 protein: CASSQAPGLVWEQYF; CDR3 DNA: TGTGCCAGCAGCCAAGCGCCGGGACTGGTGTGGGAGCAGTACTTC
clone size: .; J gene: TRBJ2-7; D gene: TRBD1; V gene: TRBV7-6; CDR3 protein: CASSPGTESSYEQYF; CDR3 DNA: TGTGCCAGCAGCCCAGGGACAGAAAGCTCCTACGAGCAGTACTTC
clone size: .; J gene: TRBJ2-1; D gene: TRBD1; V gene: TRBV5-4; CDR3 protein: CASSYDRATRNEQFF; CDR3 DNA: TGTGCCAGCAGCTACGACAGGGCGACGCGAAATGAGCAGTTCTTC
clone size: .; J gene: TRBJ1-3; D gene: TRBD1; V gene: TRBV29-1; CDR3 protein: CSVAGGGVRGNTIYF; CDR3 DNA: TGCAGCGTTGCAGGGGGCGGTGTAAGAGGAAACACCATATATTTT
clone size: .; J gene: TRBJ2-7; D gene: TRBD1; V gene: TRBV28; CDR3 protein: CATGQGFNEQYF; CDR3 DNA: TGTGCCACGGGACAGGGGTTTAACGAGCAGTACTTC
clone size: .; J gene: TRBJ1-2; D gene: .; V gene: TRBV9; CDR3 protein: CASSVAGGGDYGYTF; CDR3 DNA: TGTGCCAGCAGCGTAGCGGGGGGAGGCGACTATGGCTACACCTTC
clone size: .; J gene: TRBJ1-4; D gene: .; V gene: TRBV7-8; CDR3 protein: CASSTRGGQPNEKLFF; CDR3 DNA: TGTGCCAGCAGCACCCGGGGCGGACAGCCTAATGAAAAACTGTTTTTT
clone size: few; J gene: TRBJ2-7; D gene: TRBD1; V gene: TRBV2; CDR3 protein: CASSGDSHEQYF; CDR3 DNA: TGTGCCAGCAGTGGGGACAGCCACGAGCAGTACTTC
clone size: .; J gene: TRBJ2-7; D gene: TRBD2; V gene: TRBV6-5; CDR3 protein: CASSLGGNYEQYF; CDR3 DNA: TGTGCCAGCAGTTTGGGGGGGAACTACGAGCAGTACTTC
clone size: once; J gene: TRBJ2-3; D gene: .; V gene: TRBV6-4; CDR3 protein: CASSVGAGADTDTQYF; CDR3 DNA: TGTGCCAGCAGTGTCGGTGCGGGGGCCGACACAGATACGCAGTATTTT
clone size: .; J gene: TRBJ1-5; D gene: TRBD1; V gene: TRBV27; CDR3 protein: CASSNGQGGKQPQHF; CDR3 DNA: TGTGCCAGCAGCAATGGACAGGGAGGAAAGCAGCCCCAGCATTTT
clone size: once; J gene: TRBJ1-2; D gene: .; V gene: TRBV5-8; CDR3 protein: CASRGANYGYTF; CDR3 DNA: TGTGCCAGCAGGGGCGCCAACTATGGCTACACCTTC
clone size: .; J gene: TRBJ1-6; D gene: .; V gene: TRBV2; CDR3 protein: CASSAESSYNSPLHF; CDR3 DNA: TGTGCCAGCAGTGCTGAGAGCTCCTATAATTCACCCCTCCACTTT
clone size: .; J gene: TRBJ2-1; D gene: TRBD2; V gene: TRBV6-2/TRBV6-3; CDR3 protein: CASSYRGGGRNEQFF; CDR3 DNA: TGTGCCAGCAGTTACAGGGGCGGGGGACGGAATGAGCAGTTCTTC
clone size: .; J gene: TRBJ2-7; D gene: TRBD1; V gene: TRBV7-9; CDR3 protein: CASSPPQGNNEQYF; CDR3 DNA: TGTGCCAGCAGCCCCCCACAGGGGAACAACGAGCAGTACTTC
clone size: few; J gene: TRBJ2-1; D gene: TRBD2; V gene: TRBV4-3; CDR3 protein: CASSPYGWASGDNEQFF; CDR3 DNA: TGCGCCAGCAGCCCCTACGGGTGGGCTAGCGGGGACAATGAGCAGTTCTTC
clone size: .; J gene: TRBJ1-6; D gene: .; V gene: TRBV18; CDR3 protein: CASSPPPGPLHF; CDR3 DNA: TGTGCCAGCTCACCACCTCCGGGGCCCCTCCACTTT
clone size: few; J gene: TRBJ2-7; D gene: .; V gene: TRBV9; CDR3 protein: CASSEGPGRGYEQYF; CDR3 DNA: TGTGCCAGCAGCGAAGGGCCCGGAAGGGGCTACGAGCAGTACTTC
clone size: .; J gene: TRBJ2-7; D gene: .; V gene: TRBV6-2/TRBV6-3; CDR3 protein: CASSYVSSYEQYF; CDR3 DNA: TGTGCCAGCAGTTACGTCAGCTCCTACGAGCAGTACTTC
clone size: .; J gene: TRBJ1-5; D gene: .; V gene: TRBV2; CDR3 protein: CASTGGGSSNQPQHF; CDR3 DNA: TGTGCCAGCACCGGGGGGGGATCTAGCAATCAGCCCCAGCATTTT
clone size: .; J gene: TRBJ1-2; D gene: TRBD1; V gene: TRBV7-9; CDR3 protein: CASKSDRGRGYGYTF; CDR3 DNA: TGTGCCAGCAAGAGCGACAGGGGGCGTGGGTATGGCTACACCTTC
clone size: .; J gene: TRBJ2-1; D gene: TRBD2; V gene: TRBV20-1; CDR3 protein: CSASPSAGGPGNEQFF; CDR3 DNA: TGCAGTGCTAGTCCGTCAGCGGGGGGGCCTGGGAATGAGCAGTTCTTC
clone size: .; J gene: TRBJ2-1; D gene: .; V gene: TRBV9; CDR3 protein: CASTGSPYNEQFF; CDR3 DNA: TGTGCCAGCACAGGGTCTCCGTACAATGAGCAGTTCTTC
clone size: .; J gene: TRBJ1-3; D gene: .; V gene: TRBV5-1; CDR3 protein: CASSVARGNTIYF; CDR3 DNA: TGCGCCAGCAGCGTTGCGCGGGGAAACACCATATATTTT
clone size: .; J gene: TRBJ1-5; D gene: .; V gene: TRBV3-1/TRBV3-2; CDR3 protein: CASSQGQSEISNQPQHF; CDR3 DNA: TGTGCCAGCAGCCAAGGGCAGAGCGAGATTAGCAATCAGCCCCAGCATTTT
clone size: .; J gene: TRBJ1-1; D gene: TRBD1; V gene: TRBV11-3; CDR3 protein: CASSVSGGSTEAFF; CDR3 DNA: TGTGCCAGCAGCGTTTCAGGGGGCTCGACTGAAGCTTTCTTT
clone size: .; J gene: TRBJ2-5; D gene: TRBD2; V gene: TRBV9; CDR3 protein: CASSVGDYGETQYF; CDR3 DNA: TGTGCCAGCAGCGTAGGGGACTATGGGGAGACCCAGTACTTC
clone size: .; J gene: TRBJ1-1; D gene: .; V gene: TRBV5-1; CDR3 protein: CASSLQPTQENTEAFF; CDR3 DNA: TGCGCCAGCAGCTTACAACCAACACAGGAGAACACTGAAGCTTTCTTT